Following are 4 T cell receptor beta chains from one sample sequenced in a study of blood T cell repertoires in COVID-19. Only in-frame clones appear in the TCRdb table, and some are missing; sequencing was by immunoSEQ multiplex PCR. The table includes some 250,000 clones, approximately 78% detected once. The sequenced sample was peripheral blood. All receptors come from a woman aged 55-75 years with active or convalescent COVID-19.

This sequence joins TRBV30 and TRBJ2-7, with TRBD1 matching over 7 bases. V shed 2 bases, J shed 2 bases, and the junction held 6 bases outside the gene matches. There are 14 residues in the CDR3. Germline-derived CDR1 and CDR2 are GTSNPN and SVGIG (reference sequence). Here the CDR3 DNA reads TGTGCCTGGAGTTTCGGGACAGACCCCTACGAGCAGTACTTC. Protein sequence: CAWSFGTDPYEQYF.

The J gene is TRBJ2-7, the V gene TRBV6-5; 9 bases are shared with TRBD1. This CDR3 has 14 amino acids. The trim removed 6 bases at V and 0 bases at J, leaving 3 bases unmatched. Germline loops: CDR1 MNHEY, CDR2 SVGAGI. The CDR3 sequence is CASRKTGGSYEQYF. DNA for the CDR3: TGTGCCAGCAGGAAGACAGGGGGCTCCTACGAGCAGTACTTC.

This rearrangement joins TRBV3-1 (or the pseudogene TRBV3-2) to TRBJ2-7; perhaps TRBD1 as D (5 bases). Germline CDR1 reads LGHDT; CDR2 reads YNNKEL (reference sequence). V was cut by 5 bases and J by 1 base, with 9 bases left in between. This CDR3 comprises 13 residues. The chain's CDR3 is CASSSRQSYEQYF. CDR3 DNA sequence: TGTGCCAGCAGCTCGCGACAGTCCTACGAGCAGTACTTC.

This clone was picked up a small number of times. The CDR3 coding sequence is TGTGCCAGCAGCCAGGGTAACAGGGTGGATCAGTACTTC. Translating gives CASSQGNRVDQYF. This sequence joins TRBV3-1 (or the pseudogene TRBV3-2) and TRBJ2-7, with D possibly matching TRBD1 (6 bases). Germline V gives CDR1 LGHDT, CDR2 YNNKEL (reference sequence). The CDR3 sequence is 13 residues long. V was clipped by 3 bases and J by 10 bases, with 16 bases between them.